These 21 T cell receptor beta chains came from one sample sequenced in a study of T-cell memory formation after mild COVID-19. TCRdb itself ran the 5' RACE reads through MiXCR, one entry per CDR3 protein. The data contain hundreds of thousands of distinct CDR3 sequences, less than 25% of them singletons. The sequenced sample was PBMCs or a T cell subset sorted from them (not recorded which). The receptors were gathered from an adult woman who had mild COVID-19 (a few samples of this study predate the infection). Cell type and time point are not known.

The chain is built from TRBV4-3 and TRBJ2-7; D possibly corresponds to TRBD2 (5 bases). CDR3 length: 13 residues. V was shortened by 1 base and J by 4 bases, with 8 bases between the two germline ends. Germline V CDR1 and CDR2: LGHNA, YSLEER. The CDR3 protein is CASSQARTYEQYF. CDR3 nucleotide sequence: TGCGCCAGCAGCCAAGCTAGGACTTACGAGCAGTACTTC.

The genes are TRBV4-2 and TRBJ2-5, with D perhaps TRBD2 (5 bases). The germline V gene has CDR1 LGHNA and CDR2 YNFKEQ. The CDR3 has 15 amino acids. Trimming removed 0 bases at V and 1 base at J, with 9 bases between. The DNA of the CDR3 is TGTGCCAGCAGCCAAGACCCGGGGTCCCAAGAGACCCAGTACTTC. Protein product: CASSQDPGSQETQYF.

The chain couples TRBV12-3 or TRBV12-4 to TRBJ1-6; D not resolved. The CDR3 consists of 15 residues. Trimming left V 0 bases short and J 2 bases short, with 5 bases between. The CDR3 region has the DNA TGTGCCAGCAGTTTAGCGGGCGCCTATAATTCACCCCTCCACTTT. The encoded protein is CASSLAGAYNSPLHF.

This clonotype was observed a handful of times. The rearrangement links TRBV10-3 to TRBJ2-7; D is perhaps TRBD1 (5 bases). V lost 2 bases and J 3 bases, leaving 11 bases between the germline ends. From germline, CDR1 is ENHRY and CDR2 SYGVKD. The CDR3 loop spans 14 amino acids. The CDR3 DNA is TGTGCCATCAGTGAGGTCGCAAGGGGCTACGAGCAGTACTTC. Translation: CAISEVARGYEQYF.

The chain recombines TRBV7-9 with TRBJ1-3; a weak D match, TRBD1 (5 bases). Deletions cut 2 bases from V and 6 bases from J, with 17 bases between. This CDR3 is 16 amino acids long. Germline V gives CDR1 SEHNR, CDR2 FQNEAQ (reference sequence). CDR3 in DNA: TGTGCCAGCAGCTTATCGGGGGTGACCCTCGCAAACACCATATATTTT. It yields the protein CASSLSGVTLANTIYF. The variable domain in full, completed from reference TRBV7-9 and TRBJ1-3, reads DTGVSQNPRHKITKRGQNVTFRCDPISEHNRLYWYRQTLGQGPEFLTYFQNEAQLEKSRLLSDRFSAERPKGSFSTLEIQRTEQGDSAMYLCASSLSGVTLANTIYFGEGSWLTVV.

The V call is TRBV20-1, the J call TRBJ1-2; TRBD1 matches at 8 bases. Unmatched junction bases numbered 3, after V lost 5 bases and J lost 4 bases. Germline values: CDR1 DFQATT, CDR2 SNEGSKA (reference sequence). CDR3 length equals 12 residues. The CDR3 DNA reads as TGCAGTGCTGACAGGGGATCCTATGGCTACACCTTC. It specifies CSADRGSYGYTF.

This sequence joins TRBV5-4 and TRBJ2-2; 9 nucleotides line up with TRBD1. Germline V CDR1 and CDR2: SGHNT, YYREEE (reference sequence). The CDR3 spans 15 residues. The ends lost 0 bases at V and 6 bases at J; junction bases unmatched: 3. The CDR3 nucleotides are TGTGCCAGCAGCTTGGGACAGGGGGGACCCGGGGAGCTGTTTTTT. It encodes CASSLGQGGPGELFF. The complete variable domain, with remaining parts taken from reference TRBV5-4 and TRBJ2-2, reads ETGVTQSPTHLIKTRGQQVTLRCSSQSGHNTVSWYQQALGQGPQFIFQYYREEENGRGNFPPRFSGLQFPNYSSELNVNALELDDSALYLCASSLGQGGPGELFFGEGSRLTVL.

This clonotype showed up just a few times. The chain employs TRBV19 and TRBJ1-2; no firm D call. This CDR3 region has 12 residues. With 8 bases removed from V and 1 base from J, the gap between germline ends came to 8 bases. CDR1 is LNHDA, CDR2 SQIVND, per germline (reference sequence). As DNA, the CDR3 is TGTGCCAGTCGTCTCCTTAACTATGGCTACACCTTC. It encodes CASRLLNYGYTF.

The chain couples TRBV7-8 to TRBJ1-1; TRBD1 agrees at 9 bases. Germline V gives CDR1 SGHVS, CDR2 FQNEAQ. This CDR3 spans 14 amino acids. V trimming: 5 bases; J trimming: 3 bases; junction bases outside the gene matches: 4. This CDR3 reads CASSGRTGDTEAFF. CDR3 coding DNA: TGTGCCAGCAGCGGGCGGACAGGGGACACTGAAGCTTTCTTT.

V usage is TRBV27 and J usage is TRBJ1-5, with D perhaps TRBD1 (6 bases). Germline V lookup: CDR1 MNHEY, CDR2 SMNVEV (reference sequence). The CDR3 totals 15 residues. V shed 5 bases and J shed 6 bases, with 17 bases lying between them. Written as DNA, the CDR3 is TGTGCCAGCAGTCGAGGGGGTCGAGGAGGTCAGCCCCAGCATTTT. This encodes CASSRGGRGGQPQHF.

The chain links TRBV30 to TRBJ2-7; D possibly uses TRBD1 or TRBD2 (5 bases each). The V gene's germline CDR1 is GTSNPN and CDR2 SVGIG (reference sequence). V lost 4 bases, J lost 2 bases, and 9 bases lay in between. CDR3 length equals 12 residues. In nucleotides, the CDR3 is TGTGCCTGGAAAGGGACCCCCTACGAGCAGTACTTC. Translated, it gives CAWKGTPYEQYF.

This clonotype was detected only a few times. The CDR3 nucleotides read TGTGCCAGCAGCCCCGGAGCGGTAGGAGGGAACTATGGCTACACCTTC. Translated, it gives CASSPGAVGGNYGYTF. V gene TRBV7-2 combines with J gene TRBJ1-2; D unresolved. Per germline, CDR1 SGHTA and CDR2 FQGNSA. Trimming took off 5 bases at V and 2 bases at J, with 18 bases between the two ends. The CDR3 covers 16 residues.

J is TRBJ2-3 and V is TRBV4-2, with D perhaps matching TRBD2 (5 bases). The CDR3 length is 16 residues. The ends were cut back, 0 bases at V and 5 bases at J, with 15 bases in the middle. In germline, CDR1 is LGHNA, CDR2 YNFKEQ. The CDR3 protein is CASSQDGSGHGDTQYF. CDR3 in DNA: TGTGCCAGCAGCCAAGATGGGAGCGGCCATGGAGATACGCAGTATTTT.

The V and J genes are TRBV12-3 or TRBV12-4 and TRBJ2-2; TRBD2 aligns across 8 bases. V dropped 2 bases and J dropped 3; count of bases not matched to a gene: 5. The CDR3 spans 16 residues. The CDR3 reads CASSLQGGGYTGELFF. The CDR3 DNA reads TGTGCCAGCAGTTTACAGGGCGGGGGGTACACCGGGGAGCTGTTTTTT.

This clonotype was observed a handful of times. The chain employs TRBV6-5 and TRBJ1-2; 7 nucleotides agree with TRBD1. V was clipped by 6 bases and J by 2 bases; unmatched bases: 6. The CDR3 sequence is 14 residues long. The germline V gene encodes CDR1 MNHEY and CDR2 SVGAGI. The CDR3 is CASRYRGRNYGYTF. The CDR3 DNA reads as TGTGCCAGCAGGTACAGGGGAAGGAACTATGGCTACACCTTC.

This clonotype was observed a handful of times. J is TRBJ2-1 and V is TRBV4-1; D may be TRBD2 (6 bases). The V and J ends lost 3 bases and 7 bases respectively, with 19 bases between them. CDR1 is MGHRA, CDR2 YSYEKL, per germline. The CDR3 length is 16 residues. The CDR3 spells CASSHPIGTPENEQFF. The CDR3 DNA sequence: TGCGCCAGCAGCCACCCAATCGGGACTCCGGAAAATGAGCAGTTCTTC.

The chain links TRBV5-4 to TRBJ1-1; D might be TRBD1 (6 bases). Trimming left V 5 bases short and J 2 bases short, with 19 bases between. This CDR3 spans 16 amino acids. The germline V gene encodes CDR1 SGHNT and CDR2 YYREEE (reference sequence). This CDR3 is CASRALGSDSNTEAFF. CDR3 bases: TGTGCCAGCAGGGCGTTGGGGTCGGACAGCAACACTGAAGCTTTCTTT.

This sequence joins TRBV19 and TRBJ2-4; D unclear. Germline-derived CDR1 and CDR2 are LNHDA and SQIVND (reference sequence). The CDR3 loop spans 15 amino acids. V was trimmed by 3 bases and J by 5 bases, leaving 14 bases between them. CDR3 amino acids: CASSILNRPENIQYF. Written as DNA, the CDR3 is TGTGCCAGTAGTATCCTCAATCGGCCGGAAAACATTCAGTACTTC.

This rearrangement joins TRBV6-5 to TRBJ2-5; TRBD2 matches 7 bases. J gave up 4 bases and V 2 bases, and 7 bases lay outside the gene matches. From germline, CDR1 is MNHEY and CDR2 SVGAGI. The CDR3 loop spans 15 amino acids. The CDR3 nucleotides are TGTGCCAGCAGTTACGGTGGCGGGAGAGGAGAGACCCAGTACTTC. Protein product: CASSYGGGRGETQYF.

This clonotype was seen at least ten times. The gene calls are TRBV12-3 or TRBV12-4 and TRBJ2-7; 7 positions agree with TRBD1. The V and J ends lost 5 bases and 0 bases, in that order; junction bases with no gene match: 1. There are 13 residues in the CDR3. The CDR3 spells CASSGDSSYEQYF. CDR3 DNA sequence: TGTGCCAGCAGTGGGGACAGCTCCTACGAGCAGTACTTC.

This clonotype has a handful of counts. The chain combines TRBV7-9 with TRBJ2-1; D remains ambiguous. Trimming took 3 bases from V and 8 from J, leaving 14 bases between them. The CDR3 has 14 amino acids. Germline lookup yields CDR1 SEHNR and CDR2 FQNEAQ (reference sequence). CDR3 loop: CASSLAESAYEQFF. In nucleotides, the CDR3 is TGTGCCAGCAGCTTGGCGGAGTCCGCCTATGAGCAGTTCTTC.